The source of this T cell receptor beta chain is a study of blood T cell repertoires in COVID-19. In the study overall: Acute and convalescent COVID-19 specimens originated in the United States, Italy and Spain. Nucleic acid was either cDNA or gDNA, and it came from T cells, B-cell-depleted T cells, or PBMCs.

Germline loops: CDR1 MNHEY, CDR2 SVGAGI. The CDR3 is made up of 15 amino acids. The junction had 4 bases not matched to a gene; V was cut back by 6 bases and J by 0 bases. Repertoires were generated with immunoSEQ multiplex PCR, while TCRdb's copy carries only in-frame clones and drops some. The sample holds fewer than 35,000 clones, roughly 82% seen once. This clonotype was obtained from an older man with active or convalescent COVID-19. The material sequenced was peripheral blood. The chain couples TRBV6-5 to TRBJ2-7; 11 positions agree with TRBD2. The CDR3 DNA reads as TGTGCCAGCAGATCTAGCGGGAGGAGCTCCTACGAGCAGTACTTC. Protein product: CASRSSGRSSYEQYF.